Below are 26 T cell receptor beta chains sequenced from a single sample in a study of cytomegalovirus exposure and HLA in healthy donors. PCR primers comprised 60 Vbeta and 13 Jbeta primers. Measured with immunoSEQ multiplex PCR; TCRdb has only the in-frame clones, and not every one. Among approximately 170,000 clones listed, 65% to 85% were seen once. The sample consisted of PBMCs. The origin of the receptors is a male donor in good health and CMV-seronegative.

This clone was seen just once. The chain carries TRBV5-1 and TRBJ2-7; a weak D match, TRBD1 (6 bases). V lost 0 bases, J lost 5 bases, and 9 bases lay in between. Germline V gives CDR1 SGHRS, CDR2 YFSETQ. This CDR3 has 13 amino acids. The CDR3: CASSLAQGHEQYF. DNA for the CDR3: TGCGCCAGCAGCTTGGCTCAGGGGCACGAGCAGTACTTC.

This rearrangement joins TRBV9 to TRBJ1-4; the D is unclear. Germline loops: CDR1 SGDLS, CDR2 YYNGEE. The V and J ends lost 1 base and 6 bases respectively, with 10 bases between them. This CDR3 is 14 amino acids long. CDR3 amino acids: CASSVFPGDEKLFF. The CDR3 DNA sequence: TGTGCCAGCAGCGTATTCCCCGGTGATGAAAAACTGTTTTTT.

The CDR3 is CASSLRESSYNSPLHF. CDR3 sequence (DNA): TGCGCCAGCAGCTTGAGAGAAAGCTCCTATAATTCACCCCTCCACTTT. The chain combines TRBV5-1 with TRBJ1-6; D is undetermined. There are 16 residues in the CDR3. Trimming cost V 1 base and J 0 bases, with 8 bases left between them. Looked up from germline, CDR1 is SGHRS and CDR2 is YFSETQ.

This rearrangement joins TRBV9 to TRBJ2-2, with a weak D call TRBD2 (6 bases). This CDR3 comprises 17 residues. Germline V gene sequence: CDR1 SGDLS, CDR2 YYNGEE. Trimming left V 3 bases short and J 0 bases short, with 15 bases between. The chain's CDR3 is CASSARPGGSNTGELFF. CDR3 in DNA: TGTGCCAGCAGCGCACGCCCCGGGGGATCGAACACCGGGGAGCTGTTTTTT.

The DNA for the CDR3 is TGTGCCAGCAGCTTCATACGGGGGGGCCGCGATGAGCAGTTCTTC. It yields the protein CASSFIRGGRDEQFF. The rearrangement uses TRBV13 and TRBJ2-1; 8 bases are shared with TRBD2. The CDR3 extends over 15 amino acids. Germline V lookup: CDR1 PRHDT, CDR2 FYEKMQ (reference sequence). J gave up 8 bases and V 3 bases, and 9 bases lay outside the gene matches.

This chain links TRBV28 with TRBJ2-2, with TRBD1 identical over 10 bases. Trimming removed 3 bases from V and 6 bases from J; junction bases left unmatched: 7. The CDR3 loop spans 16 amino acids. Looked up from germline, CDR1 is MDHEN and CDR2 is SYDVKM. CDR3: CASSLVGQGRAGELFF. CDR3 nucleotides: TGTGCCAGCAGTTTGGTGGGACAGGGGAGGGCCGGGGAGCTGTTTTTT.

There are a few counts of this clone. V is TRBV28 and J is TRBJ1-2; perhaps TRBD1 as D (6 bases). The CDR3 has 11 residues. The V and J ends lost 5 bases and 10 bases respectively, with 11 bases between them. Germline V CDR1 and CDR2: MDHEN, SYDVKM. The CDR3 coding sequence is TGTGCCAGCAGTGTAGGGGGGGACTACACCTTC. Residues: CASSVGGDYTF.

The gene calls are TRBV6-5 and TRBJ2-6; D gene ambiguous. V was shortened by 2 bases and J by 2 bases, with 7 bases between the two germline ends. The germline CDR1 and CDR2 sequences are MNHEY and SVGAGI. This CDR3 has 15 residues. CDR3 region: CASSYGATGANVLTF. The CDR3 coding sequence is TGTGCCAGCAGTTACGGAGCAACTGGGGCCAACGTCCTGACTTTC.

The gene calls are TRBV28 and TRBJ2-4, with 7 positions matching TRBD2. V lost 10 bases, J lost 5 bases, and 8 bases stayed unmatched. Germline V lookup: CDR1 MDHEN, CDR2 SYDVKM. The CDR3 has 13 amino acids. CDR3 protein: CATGEGLENIQYF. CDR3 bases: TGTGCCACCGGGGAGGGGTTGGAAAACATTCAGTACTTC.

The chain recombines TRBV7-2 with TRBJ2-2, with 11 positions matching TRBD2. V shed 3 bases and J 5 bases; nucleotides not matched to a gene: 5. The length of the CDR3 is 16 residues. Germline V lookup: CDR1 SGHTA, CDR2 FQGNSA. CDR3 coding DNA: TGTGCCAGCAGCTTTACTAGCGGGAGTCGAACCGGGGAGCTGTTTTTT. Its translation: CASSFTSGSRTGELFF.

The CDR3 sequence is CATSSPNEKLFF. For the CDR3, the DNA is TGTGCCACCAGCTCTCCTAATGAAAAACTGTTTTTT. V is TRBV15 and J is TRBJ1-4, with no clear D. The CDR3 runs to 12 residues. Trimming took 5 bases from V and 3 from J, leaving 4 bases between them. Germline V gene lookup returns CDR1 LNHNV and CDR2 YYDKDF (reference sequence). Combining the CDR3 with reference TRBV15 and TRBJ1-4 gives the whole variable domain DAMVIQNPRYQVTQFGKPVTLSCSQTLNHNVMYWYQQKSSQAPKLLFHYYDKDFNNEADTPDNFQSRRPNTSFCFLDIRSPGLGDTAMYLCATSSPNEKLFFGSGTQLSVL.

The chain is built from TRBV5-1 and TRBJ1-1, with D tentatively TRBD1 (6 bases). This CDR3 spans 14 amino acids. Germline loops: CDR1 SGHRS, CDR2 YFSETQ. The V gene lost 9 bases and the J gene lost 4 bases, with 19 bases spanning the gap. The CDR3, as DNA: TGCGCCACGCAGACACAGGGAGGGAGCACTGAAGCTTTCTTT. It encodes CATQTQGGSTEAFF.

This clone turned up a few times. The chain couples TRBV7-2 to TRBJ1-2; 10 bases align to TRBD1. The CDR3 is 14 residues long. Germline lookup yields CDR1 SGHTA and CDR2 FQGNSA. V shed 4 bases and J 8 bases; nucleotides not matched to a gene: 7. The CDR3 DNA reads as TGTGCCAGCAGCTCCGCGGGACAGGGGATCGGCTACACCTTC. It encodes CASSSAGQGIGYTF.

The chain recombines TRBV5-1 with TRBJ1-2; possible D gene TRBD1, 5 bases. CDR1 and CDR2 from the germline V gene are SGHRS and YFSETQ. The V and J ends lost 0 bases and 4 bases respectively, with 16 bases between them. CDR3 length: 16 residues. CDR3 nucleotide sequence: TGCGCCAGCAGCTTGGGACAGTTACCAAGCAGCTATGGCTACACCTTC. Translating gives CASSLGQLPSSYGYTF.

V and J are TRBV5-4 and TRBJ2-7; 7 bases are shared with TRBD1. Losses at the gene ends were 3 bases for V and 2 bases for J; bases not matched to a gene: 8. The CDR3 runs 15 residues. The V gene's germline CDR1 is SGHNT and CDR2 YYREEE (reference sequence). The CDR3 sequence: CASSSQTGEPYEQYF. In DNA, the CDR3 is TGTGCCAGCAGCTCCCAAACAGGGGAGCCCTACGAGCAGTACTTC.

This clone was seen a single time. The chain links TRBV5-1 to TRBJ2-2, with TRBD1 matching over 7 bases. Germline CDR1 SGHRS, CDR2 YFSETQ. V was clipped by 4 bases and J by 1 base; unmatched bases: 1. This CDR3 contains 14 residues. CDR3 coding DNA: TGCGCCAGCAGCCGGACAGGGAACACCGGGGAGCTGTTTTTT. The encoded protein is CASSRTGNTGELFF.

The rearrangement links TRBV6-6 to TRBJ2-7, with 8 bases aligning to TRBD2. Germline V lookup: CDR1 MNHNY, CDR2 SVGAGI (reference sequence). V dropped 6 bases and J dropped 2; count of bases not matched to a gene: 9. CDR3 length: 15 amino acids. The CDR3 protein is CASSLREGNAYEQYF. In DNA, the CDR3 is TGTGCCAGCAGCCTTCGGGAGGGGAATGCCTACGAGCAGTACTTC.

The chain has TRBV6-6 and TRBJ2-1; D might be TRBD2 (5 bases). V was trimmed by 11 bases and J by 5 bases, leaving 13 bases between them. Per germline, CDR1 MNHNY and CDR2 SVGAGI (reference sequence). The CDR3 contains 12 residues. The CDR3 region is CAVRAENNEQFF. CDR3 nucleotide sequence: TGTGCCGTGCGGGCGGAGAACAATGAGCAGTTCTTC.

The chain couples TRBV10-3 to TRBJ2-7; possibly TRBD1 for D (6 bases). Germline values: CDR1 ENHRY, CDR2 SYGVKD. This CDR3 has 13 residues. V lost 4 bases and J 5 bases, leaving 12 bases between the germline ends. CDR3 in DNA: TGTGCCATCAGTGCGGAACAGGGAAACGAGCAGTACTTC. This translates into CAISAEQGNEQYF.

This chain joins TRBV4-1 and TRBJ2-1; TRBD2 is a possible D gene (6 bases). From germline, CDR1 is MGHRA and CDR2 YSYEKL. This CDR3 contains 16 residues. Trimming took off 3 bases at V and 1 base at J, with 13 bases between the two ends. This CDR3 is CASSHELARSYNEQFF. The CDR3 coding sequence is TGCGCCAGCAGCCACGAACTAGCAAGGTCCTACAATGAGCAGTTCTTC.

The chain links TRBV2 to TRBJ2-7; 8 bases align to TRBD2. Looked up from germline, CDR1 is SNHLY and CDR2 is FYNNEI. CDR3 size: 15 residues. The V segment lost 7 bases and the J segment 2 bases; nucleotides outside the gene matches: 10. The CDR3: CASKVAGGLTYEQYF. The DNA of the CDR3 is TGTGCCAGCAAGGTTGCGGGGGGTCTGACCTACGAGCAGTACTTC.

The chain uses TRBV6-6 and TRBJ2-7; D may be TRBD1 (6 bases). Trimming removed 4 bases at V and 2 bases at J, with 18 bases between. Germline CDR1 and CDR2: MNHNY and SVGAGI (reference sequence). CDR3 length: 16 residues. The CDR3 DNA reads TGTGCCAGCAGTTCAGGGGTCACTATACTAACCTACGAGCAGTACTTC. This gives the protein CASSSGVTILTYEQYF.

The chain links TRBV6-5 to TRBJ2-2, with 10 bases that match TRBD2. J gave up 1 base and V 7 bases, and 3 bases lay outside the gene matches. Germline V CDR1 and CDR2: MNHEY, SVGAGI. The CDR3 has 15 amino acids. The CDR3 sequence is CASTVAGGNTGELFF. CDR3 in DNA: TGTGCCAGCACAGTAGCGGGGGGGAACACCGGGGAGCTGTTTTTT.

This chain joins TRBV6-1 and TRBJ2-5; possible D gene TRBD2, 6 bases. The germline V gene has CDR1 MNHNS and CDR2 SASEGT. The V end lost 3 bases, the J end lost 1 base, and 12 bases lay between the germline ends. The CDR3 sequence is 15 residues long. The CDR3 coding sequence is TGTGCCAGCAGTGACGTTTGGGGGGTCCAAGAGACCCAGTACTTC. As protein: CASSDVWGVQETQYF.

The chain carries TRBV2 and TRBJ1-5; no reliable D call. Germline V gene data show CDR1 as SNHLY and CDR2 as FYNNEI. The V end was cut by 3 bases, the J end by 5 bases, with 14 bases between. There are 15 residues in the CDR3. This CDR3 reads CASSDFRESYQPQHF. Written as DNA, the CDR3 is TGTGCCAGCAGTGATTTTCGGGAGAGCTATCAGCCCCAGCATTTT.

This chain connects TRBV4-2 to TRBJ2-5; D unclear. This CDR3 is 12 amino acids long. Trimming took 4 bases from V and 0 from J, leaving 3 bases between them. Germline CDR1 is LGHNA and CDR2 is YNFKEQ. CDR3 sequence: CASSRDQETQYF. As DNA, the CDR3 is TGTGCCAGCAGCCGAGACCAAGAGACCCAGTACTTC.